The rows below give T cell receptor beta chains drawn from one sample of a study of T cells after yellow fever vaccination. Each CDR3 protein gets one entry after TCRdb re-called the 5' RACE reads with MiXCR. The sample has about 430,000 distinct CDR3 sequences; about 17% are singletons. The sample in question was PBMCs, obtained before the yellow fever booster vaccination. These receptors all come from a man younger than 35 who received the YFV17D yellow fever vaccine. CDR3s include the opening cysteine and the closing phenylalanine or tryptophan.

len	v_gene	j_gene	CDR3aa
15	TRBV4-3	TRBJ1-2	CASSQRTGVNYGYTF
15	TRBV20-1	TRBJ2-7	CSARLPGASSYEQYF
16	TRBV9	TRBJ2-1	CASSVFSGGDYNEQFF
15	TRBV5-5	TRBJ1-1	CASSLEFGGQTEAFF
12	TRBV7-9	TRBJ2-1	CASSDRWDEQFF
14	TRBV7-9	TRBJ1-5	CASRSTGSDQPQHF
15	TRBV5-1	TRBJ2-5	CASSDRQSLGETQYF
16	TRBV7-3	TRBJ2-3	CASSPKSGTGADTQYF
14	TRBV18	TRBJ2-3	CASSPVIGGDTQYF
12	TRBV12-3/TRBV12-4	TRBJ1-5	CASSFMDQPQHF
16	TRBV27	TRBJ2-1	CASSLPGGGGRNEQFF
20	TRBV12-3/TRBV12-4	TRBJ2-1	CASTPSPGLAGGSSYNEQFF
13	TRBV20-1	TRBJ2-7	CSARDGSSYEQYF
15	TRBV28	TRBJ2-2	CASSLQRGATGELFF
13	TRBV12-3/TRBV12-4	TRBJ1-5	CASSFRWGQPQHF
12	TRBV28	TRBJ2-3	CASGSGTDTQYF
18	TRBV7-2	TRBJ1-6	CASSPSWVSVLHNSPLHF
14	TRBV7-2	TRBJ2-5	CASRSNGNQETQYF